This T cell receptor (beta chain) is drawn from a study of cytomegalovirus exposure and HLA in healthy donors. This clone has more than one count but fewer than ten. The length of the CDR3 is 11 residues. Germline V gene sequence: CDR1 DFQATT, CDR2 SNEGSKA (reference sequence). V dropped 5 bases and J dropped 14; count of bases not matched to a gene: 9. The study ran its PCR with 60 Vbeta and 13 Jbeta primers. Repertoires were generated with immunoSEQ multiplex PCR, while TCRdb's copy carries only in-frame clones and drops some. The sample has approximately 120,000 clones; approximately 80% are singletons.

Sequencing was performed on PBMCs. This rearrangement joins TRBV20-1 to TRBJ2-1, with 7 positions matching TRBD1. The sequence came from a middle-aged man in good health and CMV-seropositive. The CDR3 loop reads CSARTGGREFF. The CDR3 coding sequence is TGCAGTGCTCGGACAGGCGGAAGGGAGTTCTTC.